Listed here are 3 T cell receptor beta chains from one sample, sequenced in a study of blood T cell repertoires in COVID-19. Libraries were prepared by immunoSEQ multiplex PCR; TCRdb keeps only in-frame clonotypes and omits some of them. The data show 250,000 to 300,000 clones, roughly nine tenths seen once. Sequences were obtained from peripheral blood. Receptor source: a woman aged 50 to 65 who had recovered from COVID-19.

The chain carries TRBV19 and TRBJ1-1; TRBD1 might be the D (6 bases). The V and J ends lost 6 bases and 7 bases respectively, with 18 bases between them. Germline V gene lookup returns CDR1 LNHDA and CDR2 SQIVND (reference sequence). This CDR3 region has 14 residues. The CDR3 spells CASSPWDNLVEAFF. In nucleotides, the CDR3 is TGTGCCAGTAGCCCGTGGGACAACCTCGTTGAAGCTTTCTTT.

The chain is built from TRBV27 and TRBJ2-7, with 9 bases identical to TRBD1. Germline CDR1 MNHEY, CDR2 SMNVEV (reference sequence). The CDR3 is 15 amino acids. Trimming at V came to 5 bases and at J to 3 bases, leaving 8 bases not matched to a gene. The CDR3 DNA is TGTGCCAGCAGTCTAGGACAGGGGTCCCTCTACGAGCAGTACTTC. Its protein is CASSLGQGSLYEQYF.

This chain joins TRBV10-3 and TRBJ2-5, with 9 bases lining up with TRBD2. The V gene's germline CDR1 is ENHRY and CDR2 SYGVKD. This CDR3 is built from 14 residues. Germline trimming cut 7 bases from V and 5 bases from J; bases unmatched to any gene: 8. Written as DNA, the CDR3 is TGTGCCATCAAGGGTAGCGGGGGTGTGGAGACCCAGTACTTC. Translated: CAIKGSGGVETQYF.